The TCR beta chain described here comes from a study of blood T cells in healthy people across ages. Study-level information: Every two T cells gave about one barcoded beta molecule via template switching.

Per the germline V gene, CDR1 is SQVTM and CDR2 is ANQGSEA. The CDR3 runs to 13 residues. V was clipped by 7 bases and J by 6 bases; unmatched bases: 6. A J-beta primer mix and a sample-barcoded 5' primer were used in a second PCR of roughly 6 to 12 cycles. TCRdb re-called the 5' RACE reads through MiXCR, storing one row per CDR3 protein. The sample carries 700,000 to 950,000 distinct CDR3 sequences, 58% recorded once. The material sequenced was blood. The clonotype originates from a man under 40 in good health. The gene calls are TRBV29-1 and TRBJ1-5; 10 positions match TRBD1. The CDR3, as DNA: TGCAGCGCGAAGGGACAGGGGAGTCAGCCCCAGCATTTT. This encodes CSAKGQGSQPQHF. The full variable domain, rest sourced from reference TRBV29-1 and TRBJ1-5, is SAVISQKPSRDICQRGTSLTIQCQVDSQVTMMFWYRQQPGQSLTLIATANQGSEATYESGFVIDKFPISRPNLTFSTLTVSNMSPEDSSIYLCSAKGQGSQPQHFGDGTRLSIL.